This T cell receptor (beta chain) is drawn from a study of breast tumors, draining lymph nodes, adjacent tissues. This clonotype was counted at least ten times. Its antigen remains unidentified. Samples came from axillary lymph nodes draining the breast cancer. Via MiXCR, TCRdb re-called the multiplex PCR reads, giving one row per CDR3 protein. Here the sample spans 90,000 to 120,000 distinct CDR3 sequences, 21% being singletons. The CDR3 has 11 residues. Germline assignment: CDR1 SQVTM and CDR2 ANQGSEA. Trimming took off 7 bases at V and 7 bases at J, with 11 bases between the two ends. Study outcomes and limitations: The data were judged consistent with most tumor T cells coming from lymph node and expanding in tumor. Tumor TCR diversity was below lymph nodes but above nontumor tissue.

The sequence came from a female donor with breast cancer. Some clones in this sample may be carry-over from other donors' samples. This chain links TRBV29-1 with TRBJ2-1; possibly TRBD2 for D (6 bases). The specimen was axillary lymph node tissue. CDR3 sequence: CSGLGGNEQFF. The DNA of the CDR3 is TGCAGCGGACTGGGGGGAAATGAGCAGTTCTTC.